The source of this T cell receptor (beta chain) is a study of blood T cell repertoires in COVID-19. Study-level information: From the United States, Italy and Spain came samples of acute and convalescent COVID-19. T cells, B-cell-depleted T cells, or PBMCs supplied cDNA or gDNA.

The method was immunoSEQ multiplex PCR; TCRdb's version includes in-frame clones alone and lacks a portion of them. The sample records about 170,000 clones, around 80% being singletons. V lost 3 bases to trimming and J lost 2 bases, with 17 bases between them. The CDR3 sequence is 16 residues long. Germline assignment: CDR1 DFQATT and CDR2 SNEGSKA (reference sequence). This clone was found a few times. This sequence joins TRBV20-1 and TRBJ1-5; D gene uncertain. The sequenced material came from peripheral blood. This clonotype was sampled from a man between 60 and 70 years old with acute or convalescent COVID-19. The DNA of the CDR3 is TGCAGTGCTAGTAGGGAGGGCGTTTGGGGCAATCAGCCCCAGCATTTT. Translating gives CSASREGVWGNQPQHF.